This T cell receptor (beta chain) comes out of a study of OX40 agonist ivuxolimab in advanced cancers. Libraries were prepared by immunoSEQ multiplex PCR; TCRdb keeps only in-frame clonotypes and omits some of them. The sample includes around 50,000 clones, almost 85% of them seen just once. Germline CDR1 reads MNHEY; CDR2 reads SMNVEV (reference sequence). V was shortened by 2 bases and J by 7 bases, with 15 bases between the two germline ends. This CDR3 has 14 residues. Study-wide points: Low normalized T-cell clonal expansion was also seen in some nonresponders.

Comment on this clone: Its antigen is still unknown.

Here the sequenced sample was CD4+ or CD8+ T cells sorted from blood, taken in a trial of the OX40 agonist ivuxolimab. This sequence joins TRBV27 and TRBJ2-7; a possible D gene is TRBD1 (6 bases). The TCR sequence derives from an adult with an advanced solid tumor such as melanoma, head and neck, liver or kidney cancer. The CDR3 spells CASSLDTGLREQYF. As DNA, the CDR3 is TGTGCCAGCAGTTTAGATACAGGGCTGAGGGAGCAGTACTTC.